This T cell receptor (beta chain) was obtained from a study of blood T cell repertoires in COVID-19. The V segment lost 0 bases and the J segment 1 base; nucleotides outside the gene matches: 1. The CDR3 has 16 residues. Germline lookup yields CDR1 LGHDT and CDR2 YNNKEL (reference sequence). Generated by immunoSEQ multiplex PCR, the TCRdb table keeps only in-frame clones and is missing some. The sample gives around 190,000 clones, around 80% of which show up once; approximately 6.9% is in the top ten. In the case of this clone: Other DNA variants within this sample encode the same CDR3.

The source material was peripheral blood. V is TRBV3-1 (or the pseudogene TRBV3-2) and J is TRBJ2-3; 10 bases are shared with TRBD2. The origin of this receptor is a man between 60 and 70 years old with acute or convalescent COVID-19. In nucleotides, the CDR3 is TGTGCCAGCAGCCAAGAGGGACTAGCGCGCACAGATACGCAGTATTTT. It encodes CASSQEGLARTDTQYF.